The 28 T cell receptor beta chains below all came from one sample that was sequenced in a study of cytomegalovirus exposure and HLA in healthy donors (dated by TCRdb to about 2017). Library preparation employed the immunoSEQ multiplex PCR assay. For the multiplex PCR, a mixture combining 60 forward primers for TCR Vbeta segments and 13 reverse primers for TCR Jbeta segments was used. TCRdb provides this immuneACCESS table in a form limited to in-frame rearrangements. Some clones are lacking; in checked studies, under half of them reflect an unresolved V gene, and why the rest are absent is not known. The sample records about 190,000 clones, 81% of which are singletons. Of the sample, about 1.8% falls within the top ten clones. The sample taken for sequencing was PBMCs. The origin of the receptors is a man younger than 35 in good health and CMV-seronegative.

This clone was detected only a few times. This sequence joins TRBV11-2 and TRBJ1-6, with TRBD1 as a possible D gene (5 bases). CDR3 length: 17 amino acids. Germline assignment: CDR1 SGHAT and CDR2 FQNNGV. The germline V and J ends were trimmed by 8 bases and 3 bases, with 20 bases remaining between them. CDR3 protein: CASSNAGQEGYNSPLHF. The CDR3 DNA sequence: TGTGCCAGCTCCAACGCGGGGCAGGAGGGCTATAATTCACCCCTCCACTTT.

In the case of this clone: This is likely a read error, given that the CDR3 carries no conserved phenylalanine or tryptophan at its end. No DNA is shown, since the ends of the CDR3 on it are uncertain; the CDR3 is the one TCRdb lists. The chain has TRBV12-2 and TRBJ1-6; the DNA was not compared with TRBD1, the D call given in the table. TRBV12-2 is shown as a pseudogene. The CDR3 totals 8 residues, both ends included. The chain's CDR3 is CASRLWTV.

This clone has just one count. The chain is built from TRBV2 and TRBJ1-2; 10 positions agree with TRBD1. The ends lost 8 bases at V and 5 bases at J; junction bases unmatched: 5. The CDR3 covers 13 residues. Per the germline V gene, CDR1 is SNHLY and CDR2 is FYNNEI. The CDR3 DNA reads as TGTGCCAGCGCGACAGGGGGCCGGTATGGCTACACCTTC. This translates into CASATGGRYGYTF.

The chain is built from TRBV7-6 and TRBJ2-7; no firm D call. V lost 0 bases and J lost 2, with 29 bases in between. Germline loops: CDR1 SGHVS, CDR2 FNYEAQ. There are 21 residues in the CDR3. The DNA of the CDR3 is TGTGCCAGCAGCTTAGCGTCCCAGAGACGAACGGCCTCAGAGGCACCCTACGAGCAGTACTTC. This sequence encodes CASSLASQRRTASEAPYEQYF. Full variable domain (remainder filled in from reference TRBV7-6 and TRBJ2-7): GAGVSQSPRYKVTKRGQDVALRCDPISGHVSLYWYRQALGQGPEFLTYFNYEAQQDKSGLPNDRFSAERPEGSISTLTIQRTEQRDSAMYRCASSLASQRRTASEAPYEQYFGPGTRLTVT.

The rearrangement joins TRBV11-3 to TRBJ2-1; 13 bases are shared with TRBD2. The V and J ends lost 1 base and 0 bases, in that order; junction bases with no gene match: 6. Germline CDR1 is SGHNT and CDR2 is YENEEA. The CDR3 totals 19 residues. The CDR3 protein is CASSLARLAGGSSYNEQFF. DNA of the CDR3: TGTGCCAGCAGCTTAGCCAGACTAGCGGGGGGTTCCTCCTACAATGAGCAGTTCTTC. The variable domain in full, with the rest retrieved from reference TRBV11-3 and TRBJ2-1, is EAGVVQSPRYKIIEKKQPVAFWCNPISGHNTLYWYLQNLGQGPELLIRYENEEAVDDSQLPKDRFSAERLKGVDSTLKIQPAELGDSAVYLCASSLARLAGGSSYNEQFFGPGTRLTVL.

The gene calls are TRBV5-8 and TRBJ1-4; D may be TRBD1 (5 bases). V lost 0 bases and J 7 bases, leaving 13 bases between the germline ends. The germline gives CDR1 SGHTS, CDR2 YDEGEE. The CDR3 spans 15 residues. As DNA, the CDR3 is TGTGCCAGCAGCTTGGGGTATCCAAGGGGTGAAAAACTGTTTTTT. Its translation: CASSLGYPRGEKLFF. Full variable domain (remainder filled in from reference TRBV5-8 and TRBJ1-4): EAGVTQSPTHLIKTRGQQATLRCSPISGHTSVYWYQQALGLGLQFLLWYDEGEERNRGNFPPRFSGRQFPNYSSELNVNALELEDSALYLCASSLGYPRGEKLFFGSGTQLSVL.

This CDR3 reads CASSSDWTGRSPLHF. The CDR3, as DNA: TGCGCCAGCAGCTCGGACTGGACAGGGCGCTCACCCCTCCACTTT. This chain connects TRBV5-1 to TRBJ1-6; 8 nucleotides align to TRBD1. CDR3 length equals 15 residues. Per germline, CDR1 SGHRS and CDR2 YFSETQ. V dropped 3 bases and J dropped 10; count of bases not matched to a gene: 9. Filled out from reference TRBV5-1 and TRBJ1-6, the complete variable domain reads KAGVTQTPRYLIKTRGQQVTLSCSPISGHRSVSWYQQTPGQGLQFLFEYFSETQRNKGNFPGRFSGRQFSNSRSEMNVSTLELGDSALYLCASSSDWTGRSPLHFGNGTRLTVT.

This clone was seen once. This chain connects TRBV7-8 to TRBJ1-6; tentatively, D is TRBD1 (5 bases). Germline V gives CDR1 SGHVS, CDR2 FQNEAQ. The germline V and J ends were trimmed by 8 bases and 8 bases, with 16 bases remaining between them. The CDR3 has 14 amino acids. The CDR3 nucleotides read TGTGCCAGCTCGCCCGGGACTATCGATTCACCCCTCCACTTT. This encodes CASSPGTIDSPLHF.

The V and J genes are TRBV6-1 and TRBJ2-6; 8 bases fit TRBD2. The CDR3 runs to 16 residues. Germline V lookup: CDR1 MNHNS, CDR2 SASEGT. Losses at the gene ends were 3 bases for V and 0 bases for J; bases not matched to a gene: 1. As DNA, the CDR3 is TGTGCCAGCAGTGATAGCGGGGCCTCTGGGGCCAACGTCCTGACTTTC. The encoded protein is CASSDSGASGANVLTF.

This clone has just a few counts. The V gene is TRBV5-1, the J gene TRBJ2-1; possible D gene TRBD1, 5 bases. Trimming pared 3 bases from V and 5 bases from J, leaving 21 bases between. The CDR3 covers 17 residues. Germline CDR1 reads SGHRS; CDR2 reads YFSETQ. In DNA form, the CDR3 reads TGCGCCAGCAGCTCTGGGTGGTCAGGGAATGAGGACAATGAGCAGTTCTTC. Its protein is CASSSGWSGNEDNEQFF.

The J gene is TRBJ2-2, the V gene TRBV18; TRBD1 matches at 7 bases. Germline CDR1 and CDR2: KGHSH and LQKENI. V lost 2 bases, J lost 4 bases, and 7 bases stayed unmatched. CDR3 length: 16 amino acids. CDR3 coding DNA: TGTGCCAGCTCACCAACCGGGACAGACATCACCGGGGAGCTGTTTTTT. Translation: CASSPTGTDITGELFF.

The chain employs TRBV29-1 and TRBJ1-2, with TRBD1 matching over 7 bases. The CDR3 totals 12 residues. In germline, CDR1 is SQVTM, CDR2 ANQGSEA. The V gene end was trimmed by 5 bases and the J gene end by 5 bases; junction bases not matched to a gene: 5. CDR3 coding DNA: TGCAGCGTTAACAGGGGTCAGTATGGCTACACCTTC. It encodes CSVNRGQYGYTF.

The genes are TRBV6-1 and TRBJ1-1; TRBD1 is a possible D gene (6 bases). Germline CDR1 reads MNHNS; CDR2 reads SASEGT. The V and J ends lost 8 bases and 0 bases respectively, with 13 bases between them. This CDR3 spans 14 amino acids. The CDR3 loop is CASVGQGLNTEAFF. CDR3 DNA sequence: TGTGCCAGCGTCGGTCAGGGGCTGAACACTGAAGCTTTCTTT.

This rearrangement joins TRBV10-3 to TRBJ2-1; 8 bases fit TRBD2. J was trimmed by 3 bases and V by 3 bases; bases with no gene match: 7. Germline-derived CDR1 and CDR2 are ENHRY and SYGVKD. CDR3 length: 16 residues. CDR3 protein: CAISEKVAGNYNEQFF. The CDR3, as DNA: TGTGCCATCAGTGAAAAAGTAGCGGGGAACTACAATGAGCAGTTCTTC.

This chain links TRBV20-1 with TRBJ2-7, with D unclear. Between the trimmed V and J ends, which lost 4 bases and 4 bases, there was a span of 8 bases. The V gene's germline CDR1 is DFQATT and CDR2 SNEGSKA (reference sequence). This CDR3 has 11 residues. CDR3 residues: CSATLLYEQYF. The CDR3 DNA reads TGCAGTGCTACCCTCTTATACGAGCAGTACTTC.

The chain recombines TRBV27 with TRBJ2-7; D possibly corresponds to TRBD2 (5 bases). The CDR3 is 18 residues long. V was cut by 4 bases and J by 0 bases, with 22 bases left in between. Germline CDR1 is MNHEY and CDR2 is SMNVEV (reference sequence). This CDR3 reads CASSSHSAVERTSYEQYF. The DNA of the CDR3 is TGTGCCAGCAGTTCCCACTCGGCAGTCGAGCGGACCTCCTACGAGCAGTACTTC.

The chain joins TRBV11-1 to TRBJ2-5; 8 nucleotides line up with TRBD1. The junction had 10 bases not matched to a gene; V was cut back by 2 bases and J by 11 bases. Germline CDR1 is SGHAT and CDR2 is FQDESV (reference sequence). The CDR3 is 14 amino acids. This CDR3 reads CASSLSRTGSEQYF. CDR3 in DNA: TGTGCCAGCAGCTTATCAAGGACAGGGTCAGAGCAGTACTTC.

The rearrangement links TRBV10-2 to TRBJ1-4, with TRBD1 matching over 7 bases. Germline V gene sequence: CDR1 WSHSY, CDR2 SAAADI. CDR3 length equals 15 residues. J lost 8 bases, V lost 2 bases, and 8 bases had no gene match. In nucleotides, the CDR3 is TGCGCCAGCAGTGAGGTCACAGGGGCGGGGGAAAAACTGTTTTTT. It translates to CASSEVTGAGEKLFF.

The chain employs TRBV21-1 and TRBJ1-2; TRBD1, the table's D call, was not compared with the DNA. TRBV21-1 is noted as a pseudogene. There are 17 residues in the CDR3. The CDR3 reads CASRTDRGDPTNYGYTF. CDR3 DNA: TGTGCCAGCAGAACGGACAGGGGAGATCCAACAAACTATGGCTACACCTTC.

The chain joins TRBV7-9 to TRBJ1-2, with D hard to call. The length of the CDR3 is 14 residues. V was shortened by 1 base and J by 4 bases, with 10 bases between the two germline ends. The germline V gene encodes CDR1 SEHNR and CDR2 FQNEAQ (reference sequence). This CDR3 reads CASSLDWASYGYTF. The DNA of the CDR3 is TGTGCCAGCAGCTTAGATTGGGCTTCCTATGGCTACACCTTC.

The V and J genes are TRBV15 and TRBJ2-5, with 7 positions matching TRBD2. Germline V gives CDR1 LNHNV, CDR2 YYDKDF (reference sequence). Losses at the gene ends were 3 bases for V and 5 bases for J; bases not matched to a gene: 3. This CDR3 comprises 13 residues. The CDR3 nucleotides are TGTGCCACCAGCAGGGGGGGGGATGAGACCCAGTACTTC. It encodes CATSRGGDETQYF.

The chain links TRBV9 to TRBJ2-2, with D maybe TRBD2 (5 bases). Per germline, CDR1 SGDLS and CDR2 YYNGEE. V lost 0 bases and J lost 2, with 8 bases in between. The CDR3 is 15 residues long. CDR3 nucleotide sequence: TGTGCCAGCAGCGTAGACGGGGTTAACACCGGGGAGCTGTTTTTT. Translated: CASSVDGVNTGELFF.

The chain employs TRBV5-4 and TRBJ1-1; D gene uncertain. Per the germline V gene, CDR1 is SGHNT and CDR2 is YYREEE (reference sequence). This CDR3 has 13 residues. Trimming took off 0 bases at V and 5 bases at J, with 8 bases between the two ends. Written as DNA, the CDR3 is TGTGCCAGCAGCTTGGAAGAGGGAACTGAAGCTTTCTTT. It encodes CASSLEEGTEAFF.

The V and J genes are TRBV5-6 and TRBJ2-6, with 9 positions matching TRBD2. This CDR3 comprises 18 residues. V lost 2 bases, J lost 0 bases, and 6 bases stayed unmatched. In germline, CDR1 is SGHDT, CDR2 YYEEEE. The CDR3 DNA follows: TGTGCCAGCAGCTTTAAGCGGGGGGAAATCTCTGGGGCCAACGTCCTGACTTTC. It translates to CASSFKRGEISGANVLTF.

CDR3 loop: CASSPGTGDGGYTF. DNA of the CDR3: TGTGCCAGCAGCCCCGGGACAGGGGACGGTGGCTACACCTTC. This sequence joins TRBV7-9 and TRBJ1-2; TRBD1 matches at 10 bases. From germline, CDR1 is SEHNR and CDR2 FQNEAQ (reference sequence). The CDR3 contains 14 residues. V lost 5 bases and J lost 7; bases outside the gene matches: 7.

The rearrangement uses TRBV7-9 and TRBJ2-1; 9 bases agree with TRBD2. J lost 5 bases, V lost 4 bases, and 3 bases had no gene match. CDR3 length equals 14 residues. The V gene's germline CDR1 is SEHNR and CDR2 FQNEAQ (reference sequence). In DNA form, the CDR3 reads TGTGCCAGCAGCTCTGGACTAGCGAACAATGAGCAGTTCTTC. Its translation is CASSSGLANNEQFF.

J is TRBJ1-5 and V is TRBV27, with D tentatively TRBD1 (5 bases). V lost 7 bases to trimming and J lost 3 bases, with 16 bases between them. The CDR3 sequence is 15 residues long. Germline V CDR1 and CDR2: MNHEY, SMNVEV (reference sequence). The CDR3 protein is CASTTVGRDNQPQHF. The CDR3 DNA is TGTGCCAGCACCACAGTCGGCAGGGACAATCAGCCCCAGCATTTT.

The chain is built from TRBV10-3 and TRBJ2-1, with TRBD2 identical over 11 bases. Germline CDR1 is ENHRY and CDR2 is SYGVKD. Germline trimming cut 0 bases from V and 9 bases from J; bases unmatched to any gene: 10. CDR3 size: 17 residues. The CDR3 nucleotides read TGTGCCATCAGTGAGTCCCGACTAGCGGGACCGCCGGGTGAGCAGTTCTTC. Amino acids: CAISESRLAGPPGEQFF.